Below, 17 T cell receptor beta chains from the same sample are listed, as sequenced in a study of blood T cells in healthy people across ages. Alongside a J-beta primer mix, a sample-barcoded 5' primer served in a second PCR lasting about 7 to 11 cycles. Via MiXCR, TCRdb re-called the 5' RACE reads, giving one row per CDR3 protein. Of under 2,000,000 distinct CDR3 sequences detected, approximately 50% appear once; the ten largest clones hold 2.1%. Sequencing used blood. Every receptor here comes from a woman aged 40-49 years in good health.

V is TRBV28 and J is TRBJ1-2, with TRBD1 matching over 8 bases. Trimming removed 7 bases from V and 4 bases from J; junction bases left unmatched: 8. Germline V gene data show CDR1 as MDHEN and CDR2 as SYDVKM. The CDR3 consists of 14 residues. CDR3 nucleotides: TGTGCCAGCAAAAATCAGGGGGCTGTCTATGGCTACACCTTC. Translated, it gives CASKNQGAVYGYTF.

The CDR3 nucleotides read TGTGCCAGCGGGGTAATTGGGAGTGGAGAGACCCAGTACTTC. Its translation is CASGVIGSGETQYF. The V gene is TRBV6-1, the J gene TRBJ2-5; the D gene is possibly TRBD2 (5 bases). Per the germline V gene, CDR1 is MNHNS and CDR2 is SASEGT. This CDR3 spans 14 amino acids. Trimming took 8 bases from V and 4 from J, leaving 17 bases between them.

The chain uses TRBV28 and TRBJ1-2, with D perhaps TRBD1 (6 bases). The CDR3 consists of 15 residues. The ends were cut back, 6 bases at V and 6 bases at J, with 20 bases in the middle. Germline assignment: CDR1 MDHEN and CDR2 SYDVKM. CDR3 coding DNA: TGTGCCAGCAGCCTTAGGCAGGGCAGGGGAGATGGCTACACCTTC. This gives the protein CASSLRQGRGDGYTF.

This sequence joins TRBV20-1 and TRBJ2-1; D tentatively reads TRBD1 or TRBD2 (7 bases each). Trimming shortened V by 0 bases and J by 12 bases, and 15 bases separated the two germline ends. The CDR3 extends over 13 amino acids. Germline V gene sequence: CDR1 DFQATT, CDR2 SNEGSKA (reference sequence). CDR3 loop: CSARDGRGQRQFF. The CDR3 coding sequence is TGCAGTGCTAGAGATGGGAGGGGGCAGAGGCAGTTCTTC.

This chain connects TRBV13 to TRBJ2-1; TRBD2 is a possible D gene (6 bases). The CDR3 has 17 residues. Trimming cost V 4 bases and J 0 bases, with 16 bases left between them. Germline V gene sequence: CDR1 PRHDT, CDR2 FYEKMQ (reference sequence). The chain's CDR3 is CASSSPPGGDSYNEQFF. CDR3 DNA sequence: TGTGCCAGCAGCTCACCGCCTGGCGGGGACTCCTACAATGAGCAGTTCTTC. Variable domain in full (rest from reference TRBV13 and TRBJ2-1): AAGVIQSPRHLIKEKRETATLKCYPIPRHDTVYWYQQGPGQDPQFLISFYEKMQSDKGSIPDRFSAQQFSDYHSELNMSSLELGDSALYFCASSSPPGGDSYNEQFFGPGTRLTVL.

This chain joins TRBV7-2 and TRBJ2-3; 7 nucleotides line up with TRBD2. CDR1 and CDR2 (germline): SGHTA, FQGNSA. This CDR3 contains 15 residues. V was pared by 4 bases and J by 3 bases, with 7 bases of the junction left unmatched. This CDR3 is CASSSPGLKTDTQYF. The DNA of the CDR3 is TGTGCCAGCAGCTCCCCGGGACTAAAGACAGATACGCAGTATTTT.

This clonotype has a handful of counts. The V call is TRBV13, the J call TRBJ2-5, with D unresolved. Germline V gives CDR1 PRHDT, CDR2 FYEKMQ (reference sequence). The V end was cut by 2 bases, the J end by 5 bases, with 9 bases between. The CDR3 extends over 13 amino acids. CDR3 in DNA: TGTGCCAGCAGCTTAAGTCCGGCGGAGACCCAGTACTTC. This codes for CASSLSPAETQYF. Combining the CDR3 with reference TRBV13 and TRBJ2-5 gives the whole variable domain AAGVIQSPRHLIKEKRETATLKCYPIPRHDTVYWYQQGPGQDPQFLISFYEKMQSDKGSIPDRFSAQQFSDYHSELNMSSLELGDSALYFCASSLSPAETQYFGPGTRLLVL.

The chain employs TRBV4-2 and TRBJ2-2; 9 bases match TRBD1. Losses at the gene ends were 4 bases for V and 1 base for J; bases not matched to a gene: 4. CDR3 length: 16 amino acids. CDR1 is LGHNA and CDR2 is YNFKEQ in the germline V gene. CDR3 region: CASSLRDRENTGELFF. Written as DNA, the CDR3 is TGTGCCAGCAGCCTCCGGGACAGGGAGAACACCGGGGAGCTGTTTTTT.

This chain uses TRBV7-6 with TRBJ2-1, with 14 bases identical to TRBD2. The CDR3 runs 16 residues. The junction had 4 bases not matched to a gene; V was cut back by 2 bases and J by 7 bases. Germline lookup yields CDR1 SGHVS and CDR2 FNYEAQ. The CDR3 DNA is TGTGCCAGCAGCTTAACCGGGACTAGCGGGAGAAATGAGCAGTTCTTC. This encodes CASSLTGTSGRNEQFF.

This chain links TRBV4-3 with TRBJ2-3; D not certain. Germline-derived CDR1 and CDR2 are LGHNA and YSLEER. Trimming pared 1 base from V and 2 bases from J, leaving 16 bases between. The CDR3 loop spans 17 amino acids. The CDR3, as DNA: TGCGCCAGCAGCCAAGTGCCCAGAACCCCTATCACAGATACGCAGTATTTT. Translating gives CASSQVPRTPITDTQYF.

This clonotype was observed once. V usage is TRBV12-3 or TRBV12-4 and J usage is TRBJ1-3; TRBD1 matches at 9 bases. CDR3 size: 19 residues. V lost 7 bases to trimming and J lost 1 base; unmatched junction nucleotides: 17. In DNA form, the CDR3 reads TGTGCCAGCACCCTAGAGGGACAGGGACGACTTCGATCTGGAAACACCATATATTTT. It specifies CASTLEGQGRLRSGNTIYF.

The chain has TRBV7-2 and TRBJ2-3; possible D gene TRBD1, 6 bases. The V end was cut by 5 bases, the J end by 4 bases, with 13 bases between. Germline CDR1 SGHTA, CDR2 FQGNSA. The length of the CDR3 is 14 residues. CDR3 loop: CASSQYRAPDTQYF. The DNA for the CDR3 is TGTGCCAGCAGCCAATACAGGGCGCCAGATACGCAGTATTTT.

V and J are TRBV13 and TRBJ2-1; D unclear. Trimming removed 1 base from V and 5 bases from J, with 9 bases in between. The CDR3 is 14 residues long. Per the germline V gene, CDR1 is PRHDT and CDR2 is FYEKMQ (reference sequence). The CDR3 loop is CASSLVSGDNEQFF. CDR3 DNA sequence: TGTGCCAGCAGCTTAGTGTCAGGAGACAATGAGCAGTTCTTC.

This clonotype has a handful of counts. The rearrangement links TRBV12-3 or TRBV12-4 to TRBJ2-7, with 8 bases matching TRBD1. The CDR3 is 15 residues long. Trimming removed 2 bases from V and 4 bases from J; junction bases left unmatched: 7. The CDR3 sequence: CASSLRGTGPYEQYF. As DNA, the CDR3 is TGTGCCAGCAGTTTAAGGGGGACAGGACCTTACGAGCAGTACTTC.

The CDR3 DNA is TGTGCCAGCAGATCAGCGGGGGGTCCCGGTAATGAGCAGTTCTTC. Protein sequence: CASRSAGGPGNEQFF. The chain combines TRBV7-2 with TRBJ2-1; 9 bases map to TRBD2. V was pared by 6 bases and J by 7 bases, with 10 bases of the junction left unmatched. The CDR3 spans 15 residues. Germline CDR1 SGHTA, CDR2 FQGNSA.

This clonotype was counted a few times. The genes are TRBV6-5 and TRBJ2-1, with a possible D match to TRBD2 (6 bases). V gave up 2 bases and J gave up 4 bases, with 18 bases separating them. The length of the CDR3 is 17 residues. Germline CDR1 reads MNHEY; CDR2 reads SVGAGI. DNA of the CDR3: TGTGCCAGCAGTTACCGAGCCGGGACTGTACGGTACAATGAGCAGTTCTTC. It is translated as CASSYRAGTVRYNEQFF.

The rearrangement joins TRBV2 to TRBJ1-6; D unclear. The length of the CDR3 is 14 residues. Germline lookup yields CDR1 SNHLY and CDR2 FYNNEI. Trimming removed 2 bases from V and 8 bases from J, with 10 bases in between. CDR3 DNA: TGTGCCAGCAGTGAACGACGATTCTATTCACCCCTCCACTTT. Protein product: CASSERRFYSPLHF.